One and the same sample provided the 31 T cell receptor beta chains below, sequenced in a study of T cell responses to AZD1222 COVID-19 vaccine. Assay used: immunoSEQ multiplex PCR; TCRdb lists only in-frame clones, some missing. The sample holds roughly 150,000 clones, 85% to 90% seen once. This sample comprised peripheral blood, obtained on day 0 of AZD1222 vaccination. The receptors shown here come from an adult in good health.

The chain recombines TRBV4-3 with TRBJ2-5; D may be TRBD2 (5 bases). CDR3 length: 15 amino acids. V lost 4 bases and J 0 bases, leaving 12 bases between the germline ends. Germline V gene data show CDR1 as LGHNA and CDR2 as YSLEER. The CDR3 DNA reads TGCGCCAGCAGCCGGCTCCTCGGGGACCAAGAGACCCAGTACTTC. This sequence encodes CASSRLLGDQETQYF.

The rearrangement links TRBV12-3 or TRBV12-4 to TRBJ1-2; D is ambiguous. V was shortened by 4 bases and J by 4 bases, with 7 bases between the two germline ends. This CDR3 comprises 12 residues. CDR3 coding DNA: TGTGCCAGCAGTTATGGGTCCTATGGCTACACCTTC. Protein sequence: CASSYGSYGYTF.

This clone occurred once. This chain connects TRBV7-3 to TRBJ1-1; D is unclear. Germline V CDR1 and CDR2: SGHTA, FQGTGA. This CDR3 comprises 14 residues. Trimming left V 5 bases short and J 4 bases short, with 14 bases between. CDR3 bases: TGTGCCAGCAGCCTCTCAACGGGGTCCACTGAAGCTTTCTTT. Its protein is CASSLSTGSTEAFF.

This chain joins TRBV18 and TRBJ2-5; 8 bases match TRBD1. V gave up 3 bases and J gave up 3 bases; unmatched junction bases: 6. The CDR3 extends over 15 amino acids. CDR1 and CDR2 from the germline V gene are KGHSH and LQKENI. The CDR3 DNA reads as TGTGCCAGCTCACCTGATAACAGGGGGGAAGAGACCCAGTACTTC. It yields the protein CASSPDNRGEETQYF.

The CDR3 sequence: CASSLGTAILNTGELFF. The CDR3 DNA sequence: TGTGCCAGCAGCCTTGGGACAGCTATCTTGAACACCGGGGAGCTGTTTTTT. The rearrangement uses TRBV5-5 and TRBJ2-2; 7 nucleotides align to TRBD1. Trimming at V came to 4 bases and at J to 1 base, leaving 10 bases not matched to a gene. The CDR3 is 17 residues long. The V gene's germline CDR1 is SGHKS and CDR2 YYEKEE (reference sequence).

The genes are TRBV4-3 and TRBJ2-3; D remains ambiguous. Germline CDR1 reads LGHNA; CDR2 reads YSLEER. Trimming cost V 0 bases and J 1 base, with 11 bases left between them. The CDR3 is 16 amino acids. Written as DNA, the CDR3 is TGCGCCAGCAGCCAAGACCGTGACGGACGCACAGATACGCAGTATTTT. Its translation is CASSQDRDGRTDTQYF.

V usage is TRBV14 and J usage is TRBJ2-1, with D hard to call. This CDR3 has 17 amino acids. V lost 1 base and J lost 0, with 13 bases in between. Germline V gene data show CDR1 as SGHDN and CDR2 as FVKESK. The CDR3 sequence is CASSQAGGTSSYNEQFF. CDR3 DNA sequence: TGTGCCAGCAGCCAAGCGGGTGGCACCAGCTCCTACAATGAGCAGTTCTTC.

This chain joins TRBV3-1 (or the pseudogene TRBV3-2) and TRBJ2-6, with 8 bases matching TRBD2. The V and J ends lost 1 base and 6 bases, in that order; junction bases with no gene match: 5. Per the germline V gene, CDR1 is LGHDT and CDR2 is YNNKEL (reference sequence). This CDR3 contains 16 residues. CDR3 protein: CASSQAGGVAANVLTF. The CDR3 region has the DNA TGTGCCAGCAGCCAAGCCGGGGGGGTCGCGGCCAACGTCCTGACTTTC.

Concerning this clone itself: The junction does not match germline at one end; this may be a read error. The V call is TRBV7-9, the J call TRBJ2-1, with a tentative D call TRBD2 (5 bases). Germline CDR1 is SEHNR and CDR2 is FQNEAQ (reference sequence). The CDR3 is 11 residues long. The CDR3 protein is CASSLESSRLF. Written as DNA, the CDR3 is TGTGCCAGCAGCTTAGAGTCTAGCCGTCTCTTC.

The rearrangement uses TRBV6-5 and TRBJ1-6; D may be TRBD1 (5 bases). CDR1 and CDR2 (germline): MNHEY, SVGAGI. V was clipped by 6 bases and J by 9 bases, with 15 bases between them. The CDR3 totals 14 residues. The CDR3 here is CASRERPRGSPLHF. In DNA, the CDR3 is TGTGCCAGCAGGGAGCGTCCGAGGGGTTCACCCCTCCACTTT.

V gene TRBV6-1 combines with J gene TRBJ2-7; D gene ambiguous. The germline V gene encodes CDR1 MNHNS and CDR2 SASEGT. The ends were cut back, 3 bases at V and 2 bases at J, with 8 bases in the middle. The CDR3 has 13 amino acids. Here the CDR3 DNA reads TGTGCCAGCAGTGAGGGCGGTACCTACGAGCAGTACGTC. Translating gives CASSEGGTYEQYV.

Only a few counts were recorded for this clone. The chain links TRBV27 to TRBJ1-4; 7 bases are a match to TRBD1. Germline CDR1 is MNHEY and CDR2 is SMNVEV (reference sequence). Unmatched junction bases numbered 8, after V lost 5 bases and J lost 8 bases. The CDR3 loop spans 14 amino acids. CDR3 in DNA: TGTGCCAGCAGTATGACAGGGACGTTCGAAAAACTGTTTTTT. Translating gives CASSMTGTFEKLFF.

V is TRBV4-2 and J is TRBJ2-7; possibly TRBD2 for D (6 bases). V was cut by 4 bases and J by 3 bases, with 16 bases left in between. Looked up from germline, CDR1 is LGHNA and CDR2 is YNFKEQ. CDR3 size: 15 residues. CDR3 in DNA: TGTGCCAGCAGCCCCGGCCATCTGGAGGGCTACGAGCAGTACTTC. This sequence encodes CASSPGHLEGYEQYF.

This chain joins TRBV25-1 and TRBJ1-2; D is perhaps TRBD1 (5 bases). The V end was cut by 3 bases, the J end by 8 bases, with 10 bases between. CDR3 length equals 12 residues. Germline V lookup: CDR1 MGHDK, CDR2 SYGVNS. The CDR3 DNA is TGTGCCAGCAGTGACCTGGGACCCGGCTACACCTTC. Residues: CASSDLGPGYTF.

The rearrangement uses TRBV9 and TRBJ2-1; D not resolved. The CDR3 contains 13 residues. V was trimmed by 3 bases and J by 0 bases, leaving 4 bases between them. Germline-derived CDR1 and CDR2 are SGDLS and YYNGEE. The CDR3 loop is CASSASSYNEQFF. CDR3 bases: TGTGCCAGCAGCGCAAGCTCCTACAATGAGCAGTTCTTC.

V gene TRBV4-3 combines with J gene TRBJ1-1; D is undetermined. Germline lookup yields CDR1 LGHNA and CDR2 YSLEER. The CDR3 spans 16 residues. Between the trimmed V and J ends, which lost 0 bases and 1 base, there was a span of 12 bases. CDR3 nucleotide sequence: TGCGCCAGCAGCCAAGAAATCGTGACGGAGAACACTGAAGCTTTCTTT. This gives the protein CASSQEIVTENTEAFF.

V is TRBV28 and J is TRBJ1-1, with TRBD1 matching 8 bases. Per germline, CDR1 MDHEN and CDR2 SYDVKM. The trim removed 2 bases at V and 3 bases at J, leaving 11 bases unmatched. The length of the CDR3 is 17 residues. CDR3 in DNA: TGTGCCAGCAGTTTAGGCAGGGGGCTAGGATTGTACACTGAAGCTTTCTTT. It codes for CASSLGRGLGLYTEAFF.

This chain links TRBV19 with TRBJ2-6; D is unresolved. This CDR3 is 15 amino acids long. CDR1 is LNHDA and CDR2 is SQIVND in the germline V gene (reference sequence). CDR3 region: CPDQEFPSGANVLTF. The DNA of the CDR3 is TGTCCGGATCAGGAATTTCCCTCTGGGGCCAACGTCCTGACTTTC.

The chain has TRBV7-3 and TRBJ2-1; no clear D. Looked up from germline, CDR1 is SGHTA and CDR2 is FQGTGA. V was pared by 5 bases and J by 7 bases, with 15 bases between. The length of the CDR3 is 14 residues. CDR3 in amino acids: CASSPWLGNNEQFF. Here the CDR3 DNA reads TGTGCCAGCAGCCCCTGGCTGGGGAATAATGAGCAGTTCTTC.

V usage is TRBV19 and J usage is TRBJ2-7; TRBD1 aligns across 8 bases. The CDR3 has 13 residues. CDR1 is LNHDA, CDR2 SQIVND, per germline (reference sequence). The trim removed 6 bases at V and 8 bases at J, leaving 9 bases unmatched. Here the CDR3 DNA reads TGTGCCAGTAGCCTGCAGGGGGCGGGTAAGCAGTACTTC. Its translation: CASSLQGAGKQYF.

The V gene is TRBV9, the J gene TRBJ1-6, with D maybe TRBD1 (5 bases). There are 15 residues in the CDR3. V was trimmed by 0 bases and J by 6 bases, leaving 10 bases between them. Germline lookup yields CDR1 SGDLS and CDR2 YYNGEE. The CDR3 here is CASSVAPGRNSPLHF. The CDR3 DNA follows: TGTGCCAGCAGCGTAGCTCCGGGACGTAATTCACCCCTCCACTTT.

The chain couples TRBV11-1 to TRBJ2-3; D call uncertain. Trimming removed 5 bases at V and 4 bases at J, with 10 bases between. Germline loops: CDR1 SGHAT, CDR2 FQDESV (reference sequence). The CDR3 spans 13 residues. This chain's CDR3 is CASSPPGPDTQYF. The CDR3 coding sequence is TGTGCCAGCAGCCCCCCGGGCCCAGATACGCAGTATTTT.

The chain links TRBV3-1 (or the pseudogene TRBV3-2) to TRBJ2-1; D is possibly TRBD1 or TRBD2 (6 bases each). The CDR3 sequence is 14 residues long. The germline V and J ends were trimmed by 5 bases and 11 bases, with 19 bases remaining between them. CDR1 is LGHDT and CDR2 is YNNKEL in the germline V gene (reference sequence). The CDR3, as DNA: TGTGCCAGCAGCTTAAGGGGGGCAGGAGGAAAGCAGTTCTTC. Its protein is CASSLRGAGGKQFF.

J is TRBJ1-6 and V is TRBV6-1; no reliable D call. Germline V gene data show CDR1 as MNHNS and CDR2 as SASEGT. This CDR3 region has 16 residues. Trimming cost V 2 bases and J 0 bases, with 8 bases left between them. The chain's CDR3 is CASSEISSSYNSPLHF. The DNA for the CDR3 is TGTGCCAGCAGTGAAATCTCTAGCTCCTATAATTCACCCCTCCACTTT.

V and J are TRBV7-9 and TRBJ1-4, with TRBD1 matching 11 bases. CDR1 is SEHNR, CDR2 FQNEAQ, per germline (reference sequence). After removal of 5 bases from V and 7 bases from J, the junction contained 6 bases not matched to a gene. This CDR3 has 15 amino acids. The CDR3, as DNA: TGTGCCAGCAGCCCCGGGACAGGGGGAAGTGAAAAACTGTTTTTT. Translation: CASSPGTGGSEKLFF. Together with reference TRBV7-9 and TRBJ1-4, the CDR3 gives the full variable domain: DTGVSQNPRHKITKRGQNVTFRCDPISEHNRLYWYRQTLGQGPEFLTYFQNEAQLEKSRLLSDRFSAERPKGSFSTLEIQRTEQGDSAMYLCASSPGTGGSEKLFFGSGTQLSVL.

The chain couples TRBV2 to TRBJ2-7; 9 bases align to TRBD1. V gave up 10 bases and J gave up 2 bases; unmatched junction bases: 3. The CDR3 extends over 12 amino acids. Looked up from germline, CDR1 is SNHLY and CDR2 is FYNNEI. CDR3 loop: CANRDRAYEQYF. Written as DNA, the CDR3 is TGTGCCAACCGGGACAGGGCCTACGAGCAGTACTTC. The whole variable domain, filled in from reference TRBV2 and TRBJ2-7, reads EPEVTQTPSHQVTQMGQEVILRCVPISNHLYFYWYRQILGQKVEFLVSFYNNEISEKSEIFDDQFSVERPDGSNFTLKIRSTKLEDSAMYFCANRDRAYEQYFGPGTRLTVT.

CDR3 sequence reads: CASSQGPGGEEKLFF. The CDR3 DNA reads TGTGCCAGCAGCCAAGGTCCAGGGGGGGAAGAAAAACTGTTTTTT. This chain connects TRBV3-1 (or the pseudogene TRBV3-2) to TRBJ1-4, with 7 positions matching TRBD1. CDR1 is LGHDT and CDR2 is YNNKEL in the germline V gene (reference sequence). The CDR3 consists of 15 residues. V dropped 1 base and J dropped 8; count of bases not matched to a gene: 7.

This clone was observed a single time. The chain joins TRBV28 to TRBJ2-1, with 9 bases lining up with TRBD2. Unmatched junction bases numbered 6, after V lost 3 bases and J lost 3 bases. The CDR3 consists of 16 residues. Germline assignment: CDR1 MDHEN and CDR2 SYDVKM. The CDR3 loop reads CASSLVAGDLYNEQFF. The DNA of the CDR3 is TGTGCCAGCAGTTTGGTAGCGGGGGACCTCTACAATGAGCAGTTCTTC.

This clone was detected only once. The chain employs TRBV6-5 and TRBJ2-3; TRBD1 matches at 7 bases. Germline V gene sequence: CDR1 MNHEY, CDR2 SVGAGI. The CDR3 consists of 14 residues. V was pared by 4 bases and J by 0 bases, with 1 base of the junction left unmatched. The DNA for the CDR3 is TGTGCCAGCAGTTCGACAGGGAGCACAGATACGCAGTATTTT. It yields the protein CASSSTGSTDTQYF.

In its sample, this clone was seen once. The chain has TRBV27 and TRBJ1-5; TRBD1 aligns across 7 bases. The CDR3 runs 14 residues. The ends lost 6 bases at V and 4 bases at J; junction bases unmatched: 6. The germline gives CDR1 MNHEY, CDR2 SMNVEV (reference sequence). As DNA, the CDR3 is TGTGCCAGCAGCAGACAGGGATCAAATCAGCCCCAGCATTTT. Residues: CASSRQGSNQPQHF.

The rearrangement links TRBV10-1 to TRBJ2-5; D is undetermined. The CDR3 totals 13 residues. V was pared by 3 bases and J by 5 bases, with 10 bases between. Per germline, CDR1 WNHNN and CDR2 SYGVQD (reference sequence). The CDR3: CASSEEGHETQYF. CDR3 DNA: TGCGCCAGCAGTGAAGAAGGGCACGAGACCCAGTACTTC.